What follows describes a single T cell receptor beta chain. The CDR3 loop spans 14 amino acids. The V gene's germline CDR1 is SGHNT and CDR2 YENEEA. V lost 5 bases and J 1 base, leaving 8 bases between the germline ends. The data stem from a study of control samples from healthy donors and cancer patients. TCRdb keeps only in-frame clones here, not all; method: immunoSEQ multiplex PCR. This table holds around 94,000 clones, 86% found once. The chain carries TRBV11-3 and TRBJ2-2, with D tentatively TRBD2 (6 bases). Source material: blood. The clonotype originates from a woman aged 45-65 years in good health. CDR3 in amino acids: CASSRDWNTGELFF. The CDR3 DNA reads as TGTGCCAGCAGCCGGGACTGGAACACCGGGGAGCTGTTTTTT.